These 14 T cell receptor beta chains were sequenced from one sample in a study of cytomegalovirus exposure and HLA in healthy donors. The assay was immunoSEQ multiplex PCR, and TCRdb's table has in-frame clones only and misses some. There are about 130,000 clones in the sample; around 80% occur only once, and roughly 27% lies in the top ten. Sequencing was done on a sample of PBMCs. The receptors derive from a man between 25 and 39 years old in good health and CMV-seropositive.

This sequence joins TRBV29-1 and TRBJ2-1; the match to TRBD2 covers 7 bases. The CDR3 extends over 15 amino acids. Germline CDR1 is SQVTM and CDR2 is ANQGSEA. The J segment lost 4 bases and the V segment lost 1 base, leaving 7 bases of the junction unmatched. CDR3 DNA: TGCAGCGTTGAAGTAGTGTCTAGCGGTTACAATGAGCAGTTCTTC. Translated, it gives CSVEVVSSGYNEQFF.

The rearrangement joins TRBV4-2 to TRBJ1-4; TRBD1 matches 10 bases. Germline CDR1 and CDR2: LGHNA and YNFKEQ. Trimming removed 2 bases from V and 8 bases from J; junction bases left unmatched: 14. CDR3 size: 18 residues. The CDR3 loop is CASSQPSYRQGAREKLFF. The CDR3 bases are TGTGCCAGCAGCCAACCTTCCTATCGACAGGGGGCACGAGAAAAACTGTTTTTT.

This chain links TRBV5-6 with TRBJ1-2; 8 bases map to TRBD1. V trimming: 5 bases; J trimming: 7 bases; junction bases outside the gene matches: 4. The CDR3 is made up of 12 amino acids. Germline V CDR1 and CDR2: SGHDT, YYEEEE. The CDR3 loop reads CASSSDRGGYTF. CDR3 nucleotides: TGTGCCAGCAGTTCAGACAGGGGTGGCTACACCTTC.

J is TRBJ1-2 and V is TRBV11-2; weak D call: TRBD1 (5 bases). CDR3 length: 16 residues. The germline V and J ends were trimmed by 1 base and 1 base, with 13 bases remaining between them. Germline CDR1 and CDR2: SGHAT and FQNNGV. CDR3 loop: CASSLGFRQLNYGYTF. CDR3 bases: TGTGCCAGCAGCTTAGGGTTCCGACAGCTTAACTATGGCTACACCTTC.

This clone came up a few times. The rearrangement joins TRBV2 to TRBJ1-5; TRBD1 agrees at 7 bases. Trimming removed 5 bases from V and 1 base from J; junction bases left unmatched: 17. From germline, CDR1 is SNHLY and CDR2 FYNNEI. The CDR3 is made up of 19 amino acids. The CDR3 DNA is TGTGCCAGCAGTCCCCAGGGGGGAGGAAGGCTTGGGAGCAATCAGCCCCAGCATTTT. Residues: CASSPQGGGRLGSNQPQHF. Looking up the rest from reference TRBV2 and TRBJ1-5 gives the full variable domain: EPEVTQTPSHQVTQMGQEVILRCVPISNHLYFYWYRQILGQKVEFLVSFYNNEISEKSEIFDDQFSVERPDGSNFTLKIRSTKLEDSAMYFCASSPQGGGRLGSNQPQHFGDGTRLSIL.

The chain recombines TRBV5-1 with TRBJ1-2, with a possible D match to TRBD1 (5 bases). The CDR3 sequence is 12 residues long. Trimming removed 7 bases at V and 7 bases at J, with 14 bases between. Germline V gene sequence: CDR1 SGHRS, CDR2 YFSETQ. Written as DNA, the CDR3 is TGCGCCAGCGGATGGCTGGGGGGTGGCTACACCTTC. It encodes CASGWLGGGYTF. The whole variable domain, remainder taken from reference TRBV5-1 and TRBJ1-2, is KAGVTQTPRYLIKTRGQQVTLSCSPISGHRSVSWYQQTPGQGLQFLFEYFSETQRNKGNFPGRFSGRQFSNSRSEMNVSTLELGDSALYLCASGWLGGGYTFGSGTRLTVV.

V is TRBV18 and J is TRBJ1-2; 11 bases align to TRBD1. The CDR3 is 16 amino acids. V lost 3 bases to trimming and J lost 3 bases; unmatched junction nucleotides: 6. Per germline, CDR1 KGHSH and CDR2 LQKENI. The CDR3 nucleotides read TGTGCCAGCTCACCCCCCCGGGACAGGGGGTACTATGGCTACACCTTC. It specifies CASSPPRDRGYYGYTF. Combining the CDR3 with reference TRBV18 and TRBJ1-2 gives the whole variable domain NAGVMQNPRHLVRRRGQEARLRCSPMKGHSHVYWYRQLPEEGLKFMVYLQKENIIDESGMPKERFSAEFPKEGPSILRIQQVVRGDSAAYFCASSPPRDRGYYGYTFGSGTRLTVV.

The rearrangement links TRBV6-1 to TRBJ1-3; 8 bases are a match to TRBD1. Germline values: CDR1 MNHNS, CDR2 SASEGT. This CDR3 comprises 15 residues. V trimming: 10 bases; J trimming: 8 bases; junction bases outside the gene matches: 16. The CDR3 region has the DNA TGTGCCATCACCAACCGGGACAGGCGTTTGGACACCATATATTTT. Translated: CAITNRDRRLDTIYF.

This chain joins TRBV10-3 and TRBJ2-7; D not resolved. CDR3 length equals 12 residues. Germline V gives CDR1 ENHRY, CDR2 SYGVKD. V gave up 5 bases and J gave up 0 bases, with 5 bases separating them. The CDR3 is CAISHSSYEQYF. The DNA of the CDR3 is TGTGCCATCAGTCATTCCTCCTACGAGCAGTACTTC.

This clone was found a few times. This chain joins TRBV19 and TRBJ1-2; tentative D call: TRBD1 (6 bases). The CDR3 consists of 12 residues. Germline V gene data show CDR1 as LNHDA and CDR2 as SQIVND (reference sequence). V lost 10 bases, J lost 2 bases, and 11 bases lay in between. CDR3: CATGQKNYGYTF. The DNA of the CDR3 is TGTGCCACAGGACAGAAAAACTATGGCTACACCTTC.

The CDR3 protein is CASSVLGSAPGETQYF. The CDR3, as DNA: TGTGCCAGCAGCGTACTCGGGTCCGCTCCTGGAGAGACCCAGTACTTC. The chain joins TRBV11-2 to TRBJ2-5; D uncertain. The CDR3 spans 16 residues. Germline CDR1 and CDR2: SGHAT and FQNNGV. Trimming took 5 bases from V and 4 from J, leaving 20 bases between them.

This rearrangement joins TRBV7-9 to TRBJ2-1; 9 bases are a match to TRBD2. Germline V gene sequence: CDR1 SEHNR, CDR2 FQNEAQ (reference sequence). The J segment lost 7 bases and the V segment lost 3 bases, leaving 10 bases of the junction unmatched. The CDR3 length is 16 residues. CDR3 loop: CASSFMWREGLNEQFF. CDR3 bases: TGTGCCAGCAGCTTTATGTGGCGGGAGGGCCTTAATGAGCAGTTCTTC. The entire variable domain, with the rest obtained from reference TRBV7-9 and TRBJ2-1, is as follows: DTGVSQNPRHKITKRGQNVTFRCDPISEHNRLYWYRQTLGQGPEFLTYFQNEAQLEKSRLLSDRFSAERPKGSFSTLEIQRTEQGDSAMYLCASSFMWREGLNEQFFGPGTRLTVL.

The chain uses TRBV5-1 and TRBJ2-3; the match to TRBD2 covers 7 bases. CDR1 is SGHRS and CDR2 is YFSETQ in the germline V gene. CDR3 length: 15 residues. V was clipped by 0 bases and J by 2 bases; unmatched bases: 3. The CDR3 region is CASSLASGNTDTQYF. As DNA, the CDR3 is TGCGCCAGCAGCTTGGCTAGCGGAAACACAGATACGCAGTATTTT.

V usage is TRBV5-4 and J usage is TRBJ1-1, with a weak D call TRBD1 (5 bases). With 3 bases removed from V and 7 bases from J, the gap between germline ends came to 19 bases. Per the germline V gene, CDR1 is SGHNT and CDR2 is YYREEE (reference sequence). The CDR3 has 15 amino acids. This chain's CDR3 is CASSSDRWGGDEAFF. The DNA for the CDR3 is TGTGCCAGCAGCTCCGACCGATGGGGCGGTGATGAAGCTTTCTTT. Full variable domain (outside the CDR3, taken from reference TRBV5-4 and TRBJ1-1): ETGVTQSPTHLIKTRGQQVTLRCSSQSGHNTVSWYQQALGQGPQFIFQYYREEENGRGNFPPRFSGLQFPNYSSELNVNALELDDSALYLCASSSDRWGGDEAFFGQGTRLTVV.